The 6 T cell receptor beta chains listed next were all sequenced from one sample in a study of CD8+CD57+ T cells in acquired aplastic anemia (dated by TCRdb to the late 2010s). Sequencing used an Illumina HiSeq 2000. Genomic DNA served as template for TCR beta VDJ combination and CDR3 sequence profiling. TCRdb trimmed the raw reads at Q25, called clones with MiXCR and kept productive beta chains. Rows matching on CDR3 protein sequence are summarized as one entry with the most common DNA and genes. A total of 150,000 to 200,000 distinct CDR3 sequences appear in this sample, around 48% of them only once. The ten biggest clones cover around 2% of the sample. Flow cytometry had shown CD8+CD57+ cell expansion in the patients selected for sequencing. Sequenced: sorted CD4+, CD8+, or CD8+CD57+ T cells (not recorded which) from PBMCs. The source of these receptors is a human donor with aplastic anemia.

This clonotype came up a few times. The V call is TRBV28, the J call TRBJ2-6; 10 nucleotides align to TRBD1. Germline assignment: CDR1 MDHEN and CDR2 SYDVKM. This CDR3 is built from 17 residues. The V and J ends lost 5 bases and 1 base, in that order; junction bases with no gene match: 5. CDR3 nucleotides: TGTGCCAGCAGTCCCGGGGACAGGGGATCTGGGGCCAACGTCCTGACTTTC. It codes for CASSPGDRGSGANVLTF.

The sample holds a few counts of this clonotype. The rearrangement uses TRBV15 and TRBJ1-2; D remains ambiguous. The CDR3 extends over 15 amino acids. Trimming took off 4 bases at V and 1 base at J, with 13 bases between the two ends. Germline CDR1 is LNHNV and CDR2 is YYDKDF (reference sequence). The chain's CDR3 is CATSIQKDGNYGYTF. The CDR3 region has the DNA TGTGCCACCAGCATACAGAAGGACGGTAACTATGGCTACACCTTC. Filled out from reference TRBV15 and TRBJ1-2, the complete variable domain reads DAMVIQNPRYQVTQFGKPVTLSCSQTLNHNVMYWYQQKSSQAPKLLFHYYDKDFNNEADTPDNFQSRRPNTSFCFLDIRSPGLGDTAMYLCATSIQKDGNYGYTFGSGTRLTVV.

In this sample, this clonotype turned up many times. The rearrangement joins TRBV6-4 to TRBJ2-2, with D perhaps TRBD2 (5 bases). The CDR3 runs to 13 residues. Germline V gene data show CDR1 as MRHNA and CDR2 as SNTAGT. The ends were cut back, 4 bases at V and 6 bases at J, with 9 bases in the middle. The CDR3 region has the DNA TGTGCCAGCAGTGTTGAGGACTCCGGGGAGCTGTTTTTT. Protein product: CASSVEDSGELFF.

This chain joins TRBV2 and TRBJ1-6; D gene ambiguous. The V gene lost 0 bases and the J gene lost 8 bases, with 5 bases spanning the gap. CDR1 and CDR2 (germline): SNHLY, FYNNEI. This CDR3 contains 13 residues. The CDR3 loop reads CASSEARDSPLHF. CDR3 nucleotides: TGTGCCAGCAGTGAAGCCCGGGATTCACCCCTCCACTTT.

This clonotype appeared many times. CDR3: CASSFDAGLNYEQYF. The CDR3 nucleotides read TGCGCCAGCAGCTTTGACGCGGGGCTCAACTACGAGCAGTACTTC. V and J are TRBV5-1 and TRBJ2-7, with D tentatively TRBD2 (6 bases). V was clipped by 2 bases and J by 3 bases, with 15 bases between them. Germline CDR1 SGHRS, CDR2 YFSETQ. The CDR3 consists of 15 residues.

This clonotype was observed a handful of times. The chain couples TRBV3-1 to TRBJ1-3; D is possibly TRBD1 (5 bases). Per germline, CDR1 LGHDT and CDR2 YNNKEL (reference sequence). With 4 bases removed from V and 2 bases from J, the gap between germline ends came to 15 bases. CDR3 length: 16 amino acids. The CDR3 is CASSPTDSSAGNTIYF. CDR3 nucleotide sequence: TGTGCCAGCAGCCCCACTGACAGTTCCGCTGGAAACACCATATATTTT. The full variable domain, rest sourced from reference TRBV3-1 and TRBJ1-3, is DTAVSQTPKYLVTQMGNDKSIKCEQNLGHDTMYWYKQDSKKFLKIMFSYNNKELIINETVPNRFSPKSPDKAHLNLHINSLELGDSAVYFCASSPTDSSAGNTIYFGEGSWLTVV.